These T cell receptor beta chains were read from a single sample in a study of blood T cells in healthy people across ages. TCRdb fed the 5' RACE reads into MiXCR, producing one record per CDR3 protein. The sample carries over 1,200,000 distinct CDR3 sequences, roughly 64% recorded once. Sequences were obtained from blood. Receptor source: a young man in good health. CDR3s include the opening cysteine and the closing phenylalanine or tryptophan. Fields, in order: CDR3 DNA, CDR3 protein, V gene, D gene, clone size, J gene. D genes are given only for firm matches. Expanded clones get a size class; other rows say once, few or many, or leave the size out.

TGCAGTGCTAGAGAGAGCGCTTTGGAGACCCAGTACTTC	CSARESALETQYF	TRBV20-1	NA	few	TRBJ2-5
TGCAGCGTTACTCAGTCGAACACTGAAGCTTTCTTT	CSVTQSNTEAFF	TRBV29-1	NA	NA	TRBJ1-1
TGTGCCAGCAGCCAAGGTTCCGGAAACTATGGCTACACCTTC	CASSQGSGNYGYTF	TRBV3-1	NA	NA	TRBJ1-2
TGTGCCAGCAGATATAGCGGGAGGGCCTCCTACAATGAGCAGTTCTTC	CASRYSGRASYNEQFF	TRBV6-5	TRBD2	NA	TRBJ2-1
TGCAGTGCCCTCGACAGGGGGCGTTTAAACGAGCAGTACTTC	CSALDRGRLNEQYF	TRBV20-1	TRBD1	NA	TRBJ2-7
TGCACTGCTGGGCTAGCGGGGCCCCAAGAGACCCAGTACTTC	CTAGLAGPQETQYF	TRBV20-1	TRBD2	NA	TRBJ2-5
TGTGCCAGCGTGCACAGGGAGTATGGCTACACCTTC	CASVHREYGYTF	TRBV6-6	NA	NA	TRBJ1-2
TGTGCCAGCAGTTACGTACCGACTCTCACAGATACGCAGTATTTT	CASSYVPTLTDTQYF	TRBV6-6	NA	NA	TRBJ2-3
TGCGCCGGTGGCCGGGGCACCTCCTACGAGCAGTACTTC	CAGGRGTSYEQYF	TRBV4-1	NA	NA	TRBJ2-7
TGTGCCAGCATTAGCTCCCTCACAGATACGCAGTATTTT	CASISSLTDTQYF	TRBV2	NA	NA	TRBJ2-3
TGTGCCAGCAGTGAACTACCCACAGGGTACGATGAGCAGTTCTTC	CASSELPTGYDEQFF	TRBV6-1	NA	once	TRBJ2-1
TGCGCCAGCAGCCGGTCTCGACAGGGGTTCTATGGCTACACCTTC	CASSRSRQGFYGYTF	TRBV4-1	TRBD1	NA	TRBJ1-2
TGTGCCACCAGTGATTCTAGGGGAATGAATGAAAAACTGTTTTTT	CATSDSRGMNEKLFF	TRBV24-1	NA	NA	TRBJ1-4
TGTGCCATCAGTGAGTGGCGTGAGGGGGGAACCGGGGAGCTGTTTTTT	CAISEWREGGTGELFF	TRBV10-3	NA	NA	TRBJ2-2
TGTGCCAGCAGTTACTGGCCCAAGATCACTGAAGCTTTCTTT	CASSYWPKITEAFF	TRBV6-5	NA	NA	TRBJ1-1
TGTGCCAGCAGGGACGATTTTACTCAAGAGACCCAGTACTTC	CASRDDFTQETQYF	TRBV6-2/TRBV6-3	NA	NA	TRBJ2-5
TGCGCCAGCAGCCAAGATACAATTCCTAACTATGGCTACACCTTC	CASSQDTIPNYGYTF	TRBV4-1	NA	NA	TRBJ1-2
TGTGCCAGCAGCCGAACTAGCGGGATCGATGAGCAGTACTTC	CASSRTSGIDEQYF	TRBV27	TRBD2	once	TRBJ2-5
TGTGCCAGCAGCTTAACTAACCATTGGGAGACCCAGTACTTC	CASSLTNHWETQYF	TRBV7-8	NA	NA	TRBJ2-5
TGTGCCAGCAGTTACTCGTGGACTAGCGGCTACGAGCAGTACTTC	CASSYSWTSGYEQYF	TRBV6-5	TRBD2	NA	TRBJ2-7
TGTGCCAGCAATTACTCCGGACAGAACACTGAAGCTTTCTTT	CASNYSGQNTEAFF	TRBV6-2/TRBV6-3	NA	NA	TRBJ1-1
TGTGCCAGCAGCCAAGTGAGAACGGGGACTGAAGCTTTCTTT	CASSQVRTGTEAFF	TRBV14	NA	NA	TRBJ1-1
TGTGCCAGCAGTTTAAGGCGGTGGCCCTACGAGCAGTACTTC	CASSLRRWPYEQYF	TRBV28	NA	NA	TRBJ2-7
TGTGCCAGCAGCGCCCGGGGACGCGAGCAGTACTTC	CASSARGREQYF	TRBV9	NA	once	TRBJ2-7
TGTGCCATCAAAAACACCGGGGAGCTGTTTTTT	CAIKNTGELFF	TRBV10-3	NA	NA	TRBJ2-2
TGTGCCAGCAGACAGACAGTGACCTACGAGCAGTACTTC	CASRQTVTYEQYF	TRBV6-1	NA	NA	TRBJ2-7
TGTGCCAGCAGCCCTACGAGGGGGCCGAACACTGAAGCTTTCTTT	CASSPTRGPNTEAFF	TRBV7-9	TRBD1	NA	TRBJ1-1
TGTGCCAGCAGCTCCGACTGGTATTCAACTAATGAAAAACTGTTTTTT	CASSSDWYSTNEKLFF	TRBV6-5	NA	NA	TRBJ1-4
TGTGCCAGCTCCAGGCGGGCCGCCTACAATGAGCAGTTCTTC	CASSRRAAYNEQFF	TRBV27	NA	few	TRBJ2-1
TGCAGCGTGGAAAGCTATGGCTACACCTTC	CSVESYGYTF	TRBV29-1	NA	few	TRBJ1-2
TGTGCCAGCAGTTACCAACTAGCGGGGGGACTTTACAATGAGCAGTTCTTC	CASSYQLAGGLYNEQFF	TRBV6-2/TRBV6-3	TRBD2	NA	TRBJ2-1
TGTGCCAGCAGTTTAGGGGACTTCGCCTACAATGAGCAGTTCTTC	CASSLGDFAYNEQFF	TRBV12-3/TRBV12-4	NA	NA	TRBJ2-1
TGTGCCACCAGCAGAGATATGAGGGGGGGCCGCAATGAGCAGTTCTTC	CATSRDMRGGRNEQFF	TRBV15	NA	once	TRBJ2-1
TGCGCCAGCAGCCAAGATAAGGGTTCCTACGAGCAGTACTTC	CASSQDKGSYEQYF	TRBV4-3	NA	NA	TRBJ2-7
TGCGCCAGCAGCCAAGATTTAGGAGGTGGGGACACTGAAGCTTTCTTT	CASSQDLGGGDTEAFF	TRBV4-3	NA	NA	TRBJ1-1
TGTGCCAGCAGCTCGCCGGGACTTACGAGCTCCTACGAGCAGTACTTC	CASSSPGLTSSYEQYF	TRBV5-6	NA	few	TRBJ2-7
TGCAGTGCTACCCACCTTGCGTGGGACATGGCTGGGGTGACCCAGTACTTC	CSATHLAWDMAGVTQYF	TRBV20-1	NA	once	TRBJ2-5
TGTGCCAGCAGTGAAGACAGGGGTCGATCACCCCTCCACTTT	CASSEDRGRSPLHF	TRBV2	TRBD1	NA	TRBJ1-6
TGTGCCAGCAGTCCAGATAGCGGGAGGGCCGGGGAGCTGTTTTTT	CASSPDSGRAGELFF	TRBV7-7	TRBD2	NA	TRBJ2-2
TGTGCCAGCAGAGAGGGTAGCGGGGACCGAAGCACAGATACGCAGTATTTT	CASREGSGDRSTDTQYF	TRBV27	TRBD2	NA	TRBJ2-3
TGTGCCAGCTCACCATCGATGGGAGGCGAGGGCTACACCTTC	CASSPSMGGEGYTF	TRBV18	NA	NA	TRBJ1-2
TGTGCCAGCAGCTCGCTGGGACAGGGGGAACCGAACACTGAAGCTTTCTTT	CASSSLGQGEPNTEAFF	TRBV5-6	TRBD1	NA	TRBJ1-1
TGCGCCAGCAGCGAGGCACAGGTGTGGGGTGAGCAGTACTTC	CASSEAQVWGEQYF	TRBV5-1	NA	NA	TRBJ2-7
TGCAGTGCTAGAGATGTGGATTCCTCCTACGAGCAGTACTTC	CSARDVDSSYEQYF	TRBV20-1	NA	NA	TRBJ2-7
TGCGCCAGCAGCCGGGACAGAGATTTATATGGCTACACCTTC	CASSRDRDLYGYTF	TRBV4-1	TRBD1	NA	TRBJ1-2
TGTGCCATCGGGGACCGGGACATGAACACTGAAGCTTTCTTT	CAIGDRDMNTEAFF	TRBV10-3	NA	NA	TRBJ1-1
TGTGCCAGCAGCGTAGAAGGCGCTCAGCCCCAGCATTTT	CASSVEGAQPQHF	TRBV7-9	NA	NA	TRBJ1-5
TGTGCCACCGACCACGGGACAGCGGACTATGGCTACACCTTC	CATDHGTADYGYTF	TRBV10-3	TRBD1	NA	TRBJ1-2
TGTGCCAGCAACTCGGACCTAAAGGCCTACGAGCAGTACTTC	CASNSDLKAYEQYF	TRBV6-2/TRBV6-3	NA	NA	TRBJ2-7
TGTGCCATCAGTGCCGACAGGGGGGATCAGCCCCAGCATTTT	CAISADRGDQPQHF	TRBV10-3	TRBD1	NA	TRBJ1-5
TGTGCCAGCAGCTTAGGGGAGGCTCCCACGCATACGCAGTATTTT	CASSLGEAPTHTQYF	TRBV7-2	NA	NA	TRBJ2-3
TGCAGTGCGGAGGGAGGGCTGTACGAGCAGTACTTC	CSAEGGLYEQYF	TRBV20-1	TRBD2	NA	TRBJ2-7
TGTGCCAGCAGGTCGGACGACAGATCCAATTCACCCCTCCACTTT	CASRSDDRSNSPLHF	TRBV6-5	NA	NA	TRBJ1-6
TGTGCCAGCAGCGCGGGCCCACGGGAGCAGTACTTC	CASSAGPREQYF	TRBV11-1	NA	many	TRBJ2-7
TGCAGTGCCCGGACGGGACTAGCGGGAGATACGCAGTATTTT	CSARTGLAGDTQYF	TRBV20-1	TRBD2	NA	TRBJ2-3
TGTGCCAGCAGCGGTACCCGGGACACCATTAACTATGGCTACACCTTC	CASSGTRDTINYGYTF	TRBV9	NA	few	TRBJ1-2
TGCGCCAGCAGCTCCACAGGGAGGAACACCGGGGAGCTGTTTTTT	CASSSTGRNTGELFF	TRBV5-1	NA	NA	TRBJ2-2
TGTGCCAGCAGCCAAGTCCCTAGTGGATACAATGAGCAGTTCTTC	CASSQVPSGYNEQFF	TRBV4-2	NA	NA	TRBJ2-1
TGTGCCACCAGCAGAGGATTCGGGGAAAGCGAGCAGTACTTC	CATSRGFGESEQYF	TRBV15	NA	few	TRBJ2-7
TGTGCCAGCAGCACGGGCGGGGACAGGGGGACCCAGTACTTC	CASSTGGDRGTQYF	TRBV7-2	TRBD1	NA	TRBJ2-5